One sample yielded the 18 T cell receptor beta chains listed below, sequenced in a study of a mutant IDH1 vaccine in newly diagnosed glioma. Antigens for these TCRs are unknown. The repertoire was sequenced with immunoSEQ multiplex PCR; TCRdb's copy has only in-frame clones and lacks some. The table records roughly 31,000 clones, more than 65% of them present only once. Time point specified: week 47, end of study. Vaccine doses each comprised 300 ug of mutant IDH1 20-mer peptide, with topical imiquimod. The sample here was PBMCs, taken from a glioma patient whose treatment included an IDH1 peptide vaccine. Receptors originate from a man under 40 with glioma.

V and J are TRBV7-6 and TRBJ1-1; D not resolved. V lost 0 bases and J lost 1, with 9 bases in between. In germline, CDR1 is SGHVS, CDR2 FNYEAQ. This CDR3 is built from 15 residues. The CDR3 nucleotides are TGTGCCAGCAGCTTAGCCCCGAGGTCGAACACTGAAGCTTTCTTT. It encodes CASSLAPRSNTEAFF.

This clone appeared once. V is TRBV30 and J is TRBJ2-1; 10 bases match TRBD2. CDR1 and CDR2 (germline): GTSNPN, SVGIG (reference sequence). V shed 6 bases and J 16 bases; nucleotides not matched to a gene: 15. The CDR3 is 13 residues long. The DNA of the CDR3 is TGTGCCTGTTTTCCCCTGACTAGCGGGCTTGTTTTCTTC. Translating it yields CACFPLTSGLVFF.

The J gene is TRBJ2-7, the V gene TRBV5-6, with TRBD2 matching over 16 bases. Per the germline V gene, CDR1 is SGHDT and CDR2 is YYEEEE. CDR3 length: 18 amino acids. Germline trimming cut 3 bases from V and 2 bases from J; bases unmatched to any gene: 8. Here the CDR3 DNA reads TGTGCCAGCAGCTCGCCTGGGACTAGCGGGGGGGCCGCCTACGAGCAGTACTTC. It specifies CASSSPGTSGGAAYEQYF.

The chain couples TRBV7-9 to TRBJ2-1, with D possibly TRBD1 on 5 matching bases. V was pared by 5 bases and J by 12 bases, with 17 bases between. Germline loops: CDR1 SEHNR, CDR2 FQNEAQ (reference sequence). The CDR3 is made up of 13 amino acids. The CDR3 DNA is TGTGCCAGCAGCCCAAAGGACCCTAGGGGGCAGTTCTTC. Amino acid sequence: CASSPKDPRGQFF.

The chain carries TRBV10-3 and TRBJ2-7; D not certain. The CDR3 loop spans 14 amino acids. Trimming left V 6 bases short and J 0 bases short, with 12 bases between. CDR1 ENHRY and CDR2 SYGVKD come from the germline V gene. The CDR3 sequence is CAIRGTLSSYEQYF. The CDR3 coding sequence is TGTGCCATCAGGGGCACCTTAAGCTCCTACGAGCAGTACTTC.

The rearrangement uses TRBV23-1 and TRBJ1-5, with 9 bases that match TRBD1. TRBV23-1 is treated as an ORF (open reading frame) with a function not yet certain. After removal of 8 bases from V and 4 bases from J, the junction contained 9 bases not matched to a gene. CDR3 size: 15 residues. This CDR3 is CASPRLDRGNQPQHF. The CDR3 coding sequence is TGCGCCAGCCCCAGACTGGACAGGGGAAATCAGCCCCAGCATTTT.

Here the CDR3 DNA reads TGTGCCAGCAGCGTAGTAGGGGTGGACACCGGGGAGCTGTTTTTT. Its protein product is CASSVVGVDTGELFF. The chain has TRBV9 and TRBJ2-2; tentatively, D is TRBD1 (5 bases). Per the germline V gene, CDR1 is SGDLS and CDR2 is YYNGEE. The CDR3 runs to 15 residues. V lost 0 bases and J lost 3, with 9 bases in between. Based on the CDR3 plus reference TRBV9 and TRBJ2-2, the full variable domain is DSGVTQTPKHLITATGQRVTLRCSPRSGDLSVYWYQQSLDQGLQFLIQYYNGEERAKGNILERFSAQQFPDLHSELNLSSLELGDSALYFCASSVVGVDTGELFFGEGSRLTVL.

As DNA, the CDR3 is TGTGCCAGCAGCTTCAGGGGCGCCAGGGACTATGGCTACACCTTC. As protein: CASSFRGARDYGYTF. V and J are TRBV5-8 and TRBJ1-2; TRBD1 might be the D (6 bases). In germline, CDR1 is SGHTS, CDR2 YDEGEE. Deletions cut 2 bases from V and 3 bases from J, with 14 bases between. The CDR3 extends over 15 amino acids.

The chain carries TRBV7-2 and TRBJ1-2; tentatively, D is TRBD1 (6 bases). CDR3 length equals 14 residues. Per the germline V gene, CDR1 is SGHTA and CDR2 is FQGNSA. Deletions cut 5 bases from V and 5 bases from J, with 15 bases between. The CDR3 sequence: CASSPMGAWYGYTF. CDR3 sequence (DNA): TGTGCCAGCAGCCCCATGGGGGCGTGGTATGGCTACACCTTC.

The gene calls are TRBV5-1 and TRBJ2-2, with TRBD2 identical over 8 bases. V trimming: 5 bases; J trimming: 0 bases; junction bases outside the gene matches: 9. This CDR3 comprises 17 residues. CDR1 SGHRS and CDR2 YFSETQ come from the germline V gene. The CDR3 loop is CASSSSGSLTNTGELFF. The CDR3 DNA sequence: TGCGCCAGCAGTTCCAGCGGGAGCCTTACGAACACCGGGGAGCTGTTTTTT.

V gene TRBV14 combines with J gene TRBJ2-1; TRBD1 or TRBD2 may be the D gene (5 bases each). Germline CDR1 and CDR2: SGHDN and FVKESK. Trimming stripped 4 bases from V and 9 bases from J, with 7 bases between. The CDR3 extends over 11 amino acids. CDR3 loop: CASSPGPEQFF. The CDR3 bases are TGTGCCAGCAGCCCGGGACCTGAGCAGTTCTTC.

This clone has just one count. The rearrangement uses TRBV28 and TRBJ2-7; TRBD1 agrees at 8 bases. Germline V gene data show CDR1 as MDHEN and CDR2 as SYDVKM. V lost 5 bases to trimming and J lost 6 bases; unmatched junction nucleotides: 9. The CDR3 is made up of 14 amino acids. The CDR3 protein is CASSPLGQGGEQYF. CDR3 nucleotide sequence: TGTGCCAGCAGTCCCCTTGGACAGGGTGGCGAGCAGTACTTC.

The genes are TRBV6-5 and TRBJ2-2; D remains unclear. CDR3 length: 14 amino acids. Germline CDR1 reads MNHEY; CDR2 reads SVGAGI. The V gene lost 2 bases and the J gene lost 1 base, with 5 bases spanning the gap. In DNA, the CDR3 is TGTGCCAGCAGTTACGGGCGGAACACCGGGGAGCTGTTTTTT. This translates into CASSYGRNTGELFF.

The gene calls are TRBV7-3 and TRBJ2-2; TRBD2 is a possible D gene (7 bases). The germline V and J ends were trimmed by 5 bases and 0 bases, with 13 bases remaining between them. This CDR3 contains 16 residues. Germline V gene sequence: CDR1 SGHTA, CDR2 FQGTGA. The CDR3 coding sequence is TGTGCCAGCAGCCCCAAGGGGGGGGCGAACACCGGGGAGCTGTTTTTT. It translates to CASSPKGGANTGELFF.

This clone appeared a single time. The chain links TRBV25-1 to TRBJ2-2; 7 nucleotides agree with TRBD1. The CDR3 is 17 residues long. The V gene's germline CDR1 is MGHDK and CDR2 SYGVNS. With V trimmed by 3 bases and J by 6 bases, 13 bases remained unmatched. This chain's CDR3 is CASSDSPTGVSPGELFF. As DNA, the CDR3 is TGTGCCAGCAGTGATTCCCCAACAGGGGTATCGCCCGGGGAGCTGTTTTTT.

The rearrangement uses TRBV28 and TRBJ2-5, with D hard to call. The germline gives CDR1 MDHEN, CDR2 SYDVKM. The V end was cut by 6 bases, the J end by 4 bases, with 12 bases between. The CDR3 consists of 13 residues. Written as DNA, the CDR3 is TGTGCCAGCAGAACCTCGACTCTAGAGACCCAGTACTTC. It encodes CASRTSTLETQYF.

This chain joins TRBV6-1 and TRBJ2-7; 8 bases align to TRBD2. The CDR3 is 18 amino acids. Germline CDR1 MNHNS, CDR2 SASEGT. V trimming: 2 bases; J trimming: 2 bases; junction bases outside the gene matches: 14. For the CDR3, the DNA is TGTGCCAGCAGTGAAAGGTGGGCGACTAGCGATCGGCCCTACGAGCAGTACTTC. Translating gives CASSERWATSDRPYEQYF.

The chain recombines TRBV5-1 with TRBJ2-5; possible D gene TRBD1, 5 bases. The CDR3 length is 14 residues. V gave up 0 bases and J gave up 5 bases, with 11 bases separating them. Germline V gene lookup returns CDR1 SGHRS and CDR2 YFSETQ. Here the CDR3 DNA reads TGCGCCAGCAGCTTGGAGCCAGGGCGGGAGACCCAGTACTTC. Protein product: CASSLEPGRETQYF.